What follows are 8 T cell receptor beta chains derived from one specimen sequenced in a study of blood T cell repertoires in COVID-19 (dated by TCRdb to between 2020 and 2021). The protocol used for the library was the immunoSEQ multiplex PCR assay. Imported from immuneACCESS, the table was reduced by TCRdb to in-frame sequences with V and J called. These copies leave out some clones; in studies compared against another copy, an unresolved V gene accounts for under half, and the cause of the remainder is not known. This sample holds fewer than 400,000 clones; 88% were observed only once. The ten largest clones represent over 4.5% of the sample. Sequenced: PBMCs or T cells enriched from blood (not recorded which). The receptors shown here come from a man under 40 who had recovered from COVID-19.

V and J are TRBV4-1 and TRBJ2-3; TRBD2 matches at 8 bases. Germline CDR1 and CDR2: MGHRA and YSYEKL. The V and J ends lost 0 bases and 2 bases, in that order; junction bases with no gene match: 7. The CDR3 consists of 17 residues. The CDR3 DNA reads as TGCGCCAGCAGCCAAGACCAGCGGGGGCCCCACACAGATACGCAGTATTTT. Residues: CASSQDQRGPHTDTQYF.

The chain employs TRBV30 and TRBJ1-1; D is uncertain. V was clipped by 4 bases and J by 1 base, with 7 bases between them. This CDR3 has 12 residues. Germline V gene sequence: CDR1 GTSNPN, CDR2 SVGIG (reference sequence). The CDR3 nucleotides read TGTGCCTGGATGGCGGGGAACACTGAAGCTTTCTTT. The encoded protein is CAWMAGNTEAFF.

The chain joins TRBV23-1 to TRBJ2-7, with 8 bases matching TRBD1. TRBV23-1 is treated as an ORF (open reading frame) with a function not yet certain. This CDR3 region has 14 residues. Losses at the gene ends were 8 bases for V and 0 bases for J; bases not matched to a gene: 6. The CDR3 nucleotides are TGCGCCAGCTCCCACGACAGGGGCTCCTACGAGCAGTACTTC. It yields the protein CASSHDRGSYEQYF.

This clone was recorded once. The CDR3 DNA reads as TGTGCCAGCAGCCTACAGGGGGCACCTGGCTACACCTTC. Translation: CASSLQGAPGYTF. V and J are TRBV27 and TRBJ1-2, with TRBD1 matching 9 bases. CDR1 and CDR2 (germline): MNHEY, SMNVEV (reference sequence). The CDR3 length is 13 residues. V gave up 6 bases and J gave up 7 bases; unmatched junction bases: 6.

V usage is TRBV19 and J usage is TRBJ2-4, with 11 positions matching TRBD1. The CDR3 is 18 residues long. CDR1 LNHDA and CDR2 SQIVND come from the germline V gene (reference sequence). V shed 5 bases, J shed 0 bases, and the junction held 9 bases outside the gene matches. The CDR3: CASSPLDRGRLAKNIQYF. CDR3 DNA sequence: TGTGCCAGTAGTCCCTTGGACAGGGGGCGATTAGCCAAAAACATTCAGTACTTC. Supplemented by reference TRBV19 and TRBJ2-4, the full variable domain reads DGGITQSPKYLFRKEGQNVTLSCEQNLNHDAMYWYRQDPGQGLRLIYYSQIVNDFQKGDIAEGYSVSREKKESFPLTVTSAQKNPTAFYLCASSPLDRGRLAKNIQYFGAGTRLSVL.

V gene TRBV6-1 combines with J gene TRBJ2-1; D unclear. This CDR3 has 16 residues. Trimming pared 2 bases from V and 0 bases from J, leaving 11 bases between. Germline lookup yields CDR1 MNHNS and CDR2 SASEGT. The CDR3 region is CASSELYSSSYNEQFF. The CDR3 region has the DNA TGTGCCAGCAGTGAATTATACAGTAGCTCCTACAATGAGCAGTTCTTC.

The chain couples TRBV29-1 to TRBJ2-5; D is perhaps TRBD2 (6 bases). The CDR3 length is 12 residues. V lost 5 bases and J 3 bases, leaving 10 bases between the germline ends. CDR1 SQVTM and CDR2 ANQGSEA come from the germline V gene. The CDR3 here is CSVIAVEETQYF. The CDR3, as DNA: TGCAGCGTTATAGCGGTGGAAGAGACCCAGTACTTC.

V gene TRBV2 combines with J gene TRBJ2-7; TRBD1 is a possible D gene (6 bases). Germline assignment: CDR1 SNHLY and CDR2 FYNNEI. The CDR3 is 14 residues long. Between the trimmed V and J ends, which lost 7 bases and 4 bases, there was a span of 17 bases. In DNA, the CDR3 is TGTGCCAGCAACGGCCGGGACATCCCATACGAGCAGTACTTC. Translation: CASNGRDIPYEQYF.